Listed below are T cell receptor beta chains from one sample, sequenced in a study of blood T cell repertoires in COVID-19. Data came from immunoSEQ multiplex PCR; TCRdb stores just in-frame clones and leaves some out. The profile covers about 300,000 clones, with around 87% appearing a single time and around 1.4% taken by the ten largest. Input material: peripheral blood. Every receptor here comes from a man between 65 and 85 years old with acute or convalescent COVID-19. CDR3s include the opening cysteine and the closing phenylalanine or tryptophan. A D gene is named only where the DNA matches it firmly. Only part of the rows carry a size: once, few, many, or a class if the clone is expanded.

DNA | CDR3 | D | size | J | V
TGTGCCAGCAGCGTACTAGCGGGAGGGTCCTACAATGAGCAGTTCTTC | CASSVLAGGSYNEQFF | TRBD2 | NA | TRBJ2-1 | TRBV9
TGTGCCAGTAGTTCTATCCTCGGGAACACTGAAGCTTTCTTT | CASSSILGNTEAFF | NA | few | TRBJ1-1 | TRBV19
TGTGCCAGCGGGGGGAGGGCGGAGGATGATACGCAGTATTTT | CASGGRAEDDTQYF | TRBD2 | NA | TRBJ2-3 | TRBV6-5
TGTGCCAGTAGTATAGATCGCACAGCGGGTGAGTTCTTC | CASSIDRTAGEFF | NA | NA | TRBJ2-1 | TRBV19
TGTGCCAGCAGTTTAAGACCCTTGACAGGGGTCCCAAATTCACCCCTCCACTTT | CASSLRPLTGVPNSPLHF | TRBD1 | NA | TRBJ1-6 | TRBV27
TGTGCCAGCAGTGTGAGTTCCGGAAACACCATATATTTT | CASSVSSGNTIYF | NA | NA | TRBJ1-3 | TRBV2
TGTGCCAGCAGCTTAGGGGCGGGACTAGCGATCTACGAGCAGTACTTC | CASSLGAGLAIYEQYF | TRBD2 | NA | TRBJ2-7 | TRBV11-2
TGTGCCAGTAGTATATCGTCCCCGTACAATGAGCAGTTCTTC | CASSISSPYNEQFF | NA | NA | TRBJ2-1 | TRBV19
TGTGCCACCAGCAGAGGCGGGGGACAGGGGGCGAGTCAGCCCCAGCATTTT | CATSRGGGQGASQPQHF | TRBD1 | NA | TRBJ1-5 | TRBV15
TGCGCCAGCAGCCCAACGACAGGGATCAACTATGGCTACACCTTC | CASSPTTGINYGYTF | TRBD1 | NA | TRBJ1-2 | TRBV4-3
TGTGCCAGCAGCGTGGCAGGGACTAGGGGAAACATTCAGTACTTC | CASSVAGTRGNIQYF | TRBD2 | NA | TRBJ2-4 | TRBV9
TGTGCCAGCAGCTTACGAGGCCCCAGATTTTACAATGAGCAGTTCTTC | CASSLRGPRFYNEQFF | NA | NA | TRBJ2-1 | TRBV7-2
TGTGCCAGCAGTTTAGGGCAGCGGGGGGCAACAGATACGCAGTATTTT | CASSLGQRGATDTQYF | TRBD2 | NA | TRBJ2-3 | TRBV28
TGTGCCAGCAGTTTTTACAGGGACGTTTCCTACGAGCAGTACTTC | CASSFYRDVSYEQYF | NA | NA | TRBJ2-7 | TRBV28
TGCGCCAGCAGCTTGGCCGGGGGGCTGACTGAAGCTTTCTTT | CASSLAGGLTEAFF | NA | NA | TRBJ1-1 | TRBV5-1
TGTGCCAGCAGCTTTGTTGGGACAGCCATCCATAGCAATCAGCCCCAGCATTTT | CASSFVGTAIHSNQPQHF | TRBD1 | NA | TRBJ1-5 | TRBV5-8
TGTGCCAGCAGCGGCCAGGGGAGCAAGCGCTGGAACACCGGGGAGCTGTTTTTT | CASSGQGSKRWNTGELFF | NA | NA | TRBJ2-2 | TRBV9
TGTGCCAGCAGTCTAGGGACAGTAAATCAAGAGACCCAGTACTTC | CASSLGTVNQETQYF | TRBD1 | NA | TRBJ2-5 | TRBV7-9
TGCGCCAGCAGCCAAGAGAAACAGGGGTATATCTATGGCTACACCTTC | CASSQEKQGYIYGYTF | TRBD1 | NA | TRBJ1-2 | TRBV4-3
TGTGCCACCAGCAGGGAGAGGGCATATTCCGGGGAGCTGTTTTTT | CATSRERAYSGELFF | NA | NA | TRBJ2-2 | TRBV15
TGTGCCACCAGTGATTTAACTGGAGCGGAGACCCAGTACTTC | CATSDLTGAETQYF | NA | NA | TRBJ2-5 | TRBV24-1
TGTGCCAGCAGCTTCCAAACGAACCCGGGCGGGGAGCTGTTTTTT | CASSFQTNPGGELFF | NA | NA | TRBJ2-2 | TRBV7-2
TGTGCCAGCAGTCTCTCGGACAGGGGGAACTCACCCCTCCACTTT | CASSLSDRGNSPLHF | TRBD1 | NA | TRBJ1-6 | TRBV6-4
TGTGCCAGCAGTTTATCCGGCAGGGGGGATCAGCCCCAGCATTTT | CASSLSGRGDQPQHF | TRBD1 | NA | TRBJ1-5 | TRBV27
TGTGCCAGCAGCCTTGGGGCTAGCGGGAGGTACCAAGAGACCCAGTACTTC | CASSLGASGRYQETQYF | TRBD2 | few | TRBJ2-5 | TRBV7-8
TGCGCCAGCAGCCAAGATGGCGGGTACAGGGCTAGCGGGAGGGTTTACGAGCAGTACTTC | CASSQDGGYRASGRVYEQYF | TRBD2 | NA | TRBJ2-7 | TRBV4-1